The 20 T cell receptor beta chains reported below all come from one sample, sequenced in a study of CD8+ T cells in alopecia areata. Following extraction, RNA underwent reverse transcription to cDNA, which served as the sequencing template. Generated by immunoSEQ multiplex PCR, the TCRdb table keeps only in-frame clones and is missing some. Among more than 150,000 clones listed, 45% to 60% were seen once. The sample in question was CD8+ T cells sorted from blood, obtained at week 0. The source is a human donor with alopecia areata.

This chain joins TRBV27 and TRBJ2-6; 9 bases match TRBD1. Germline lookup yields CDR1 MNHEY and CDR2 SMNVEV (reference sequence). This CDR3 is 18 amino acids long. Trimming at V came to 4 bases and at J to 2 bases, leaving 9 bases not matched to a gene. The CDR3 here is CASSSSGTGLTGANVLTF. Here the CDR3 DNA reads TGTGCCAGCAGTTCGTCAGGGACAGGGTTAACTGGGGCCAACGTCCTGACTTTC. Looking up the rest from reference TRBV27 and TRBJ2-6 gives the full variable domain: EAQVTQNPRYLITVTGKKLTVTCSQNMNHEYMSWYRQDPGLGLRQIYYSMNVEVTDKGDVPEGYKVSRKEKRNFPLILESPSPNQTSLYFCASSSSGTGLTGANVLTFGAGSRLTVL.

On this clone itself: The sample contains more than one DNA sequence encoding this CDR3. This rearrangement joins TRBV29-1 to TRBJ2-7; unclear D gene. V was shortened by 5 bases and J by 0 bases, with 5 bases between the two germline ends. The CDR3 runs to 11 residues. From germline, CDR1 is SQVTM and CDR2 ANQGSEA. The CDR3 region has the DNA TGCAGCGTTCGGGTCTCCTACGAGCAGTACTTC. Translated, it gives CSVRVSYEQYF.

The chain uses TRBV2 and TRBJ1-2; tentatively, D is TRBD1 (5 bases). V was shortened by 10 bases and J by 2 bases, with 26 bases between the two germline ends. CDR1 is SNHLY and CDR2 is FYNNEI in the germline V gene. The CDR3 loop spans 17 amino acids. Here the CDR3 DNA reads TGTGCCACCCTTTCGTGGGACGCTGGGGAAATCAACTATGGCTACACCTTC. Translation: CATLSWDAGEINYGYTF.

The CDR3 loop reads CASTLNTEAFF. The CDR3 DNA sequence: TGCGCCAGCACCCTGAACACTGAAGCTTTCTTT. V usage is TRBV10-2 and J usage is TRBJ1-1; D not certain. Germline V lookup: CDR1 WSHSY, CDR2 SAAADI. V shed 7 bases and J shed 0 bases, with 3 bases lying between them. The CDR3 length is 11 residues.

This chain links TRBV6-6 with TRBJ1-6; 7 positions agree with TRBD1. The germline V gene encodes CDR1 MNHNY and CDR2 SVGAGI (reference sequence). V shed 8 bases, J shed 6 bases, and the junction held 7 bases outside the gene matches. The CDR3 contains 14 residues. CDR3 loop: CASRGDRANSPLHF. The CDR3 coding sequence is TGTGCCAGCCGGGGCGACAGGGCTAATTCACCCCTCCACTTT.

The chain joins TRBV11-2 to TRBJ2-1, with 9 bases lining up with TRBD1. The CDR3 has 16 residues. V lost 3 bases and J lost 0; bases outside the gene matches: 3. Per germline, CDR1 SGHAT and CDR2 FQNNGV. CDR3 loop: CASSFGQGSSYNEQFF. In DNA form, the CDR3 reads TGTGCCAGCAGCTTCGGACAGGGGAGCTCCTACAATGAGCAGTTCTTC.

The chain carries TRBV30 and TRBJ1-2; no clear D gene. The CDR3 totals 14 residues. The V gene lost 3 bases and the J gene lost 3 bases, with 14 bases spanning the gap. The germline V gene has CDR1 GTSNPN and CDR2 SVGIG (reference sequence). The CDR3 is CAWSPGSDYYGYTF. As DNA, the CDR3 is TGTGCCTGGAGCCCCGGGAGCGACTACTATGGCTACACCTTC.

This clone was seen more than once but under ten times. As DNA, the CDR3 is TGCGCCAGCAGCCGCCTAACCGGGCAGAATTCACCCCTCCACTTT. The encoded protein is CASSRLTGQNSPLHF. V and J are TRBV4-3 and TRBJ1-6; D is uncertain. The CDR3 length is 15 residues. Trimming pared 4 bases from V and 7 bases from J, leaving 14 bases between. Germline CDR1 LGHNA, CDR2 YSLEER.

DNA for the CDR3: TGCGCCAGCAGCCAAGACAGGAATTTTATTGAAGCTTTCTTT. Protein product: CASSQDRNFIEAFF. The chain links TRBV4-3 to TRBJ1-1; no firm D call. V was cut by 0 bases and J by 7 bases, with 12 bases left in between. Germline V gene sequence: CDR1 LGHNA, CDR2 YSLEER. This CDR3 is built from 14 residues.

The chain recombines TRBV7-9 with TRBJ2-7, with 13 bases that match TRBD2. Germline lookup yields CDR1 SEHNR and CDR2 FQNEAQ (reference sequence). CDR3 length equals 16 residues. After removal of 5 bases from V and 1 base from J, the junction contained 5 bases not matched to a gene. CDR3: CASSPMGLAGSYEQYF. In nucleotides, the CDR3 is TGTGCCAGCAGCCCGATGGGACTAGCGGGGTCCTACGAGCAGTACTTC. The variable domain in full, with the rest retrieved from reference TRBV7-9 and TRBJ2-7, is DTGVSQNPRHKITKRGQNVTFRCDPISEHNRLYWYRQTLGQGPEFLTYFQNEAQLEKSRLLSDRFSAERPKGSFSTLEIQRTEQGDSAMYLCASSPMGLAGSYEQYFGPGTRLTVT.

The chain employs TRBV2 and TRBJ2-1; no reliable D call. Germline CDR1 reads SNHLY; CDR2 reads FYNNEI. The length of the CDR3 is 13 residues. The ends were cut back, 3 bases at V and 5 bases at J, with 8 bases in the middle. The CDR3 DNA reads as TGTGCCAGCAGTGAGAGTCCTAACAATGAGCAGTTCTTC. This translates into CASSESPNNEQFF.

This chain links TRBV25-1 with TRBJ1-2; D is ambiguous. Germline-derived CDR1 and CDR2 are MGHDK and SYGVNS. V lost 7 bases and J lost 2, with 11 bases in between. The CDR3 sequence is 13 residues long. For the CDR3, the DNA is TGTGCCAGCACCCCCCAAGAGAACTATGGCTACACCTTC. It codes for CASTPQENYGYTF.

V is TRBV9 and J is TRBJ1-2; D may be TRBD1 (5 bases). CDR3 length equals 14 residues. The germline V gene has CDR1 SGDLS and CDR2 YYNGEE. Trimming shortened V by 2 bases and J by 3 bases, and 11 bases separated the two germline ends. The CDR3 nucleotides are TGTGCCAGCAGCGTCGGTAGGACACACTATGGCTACACCTTC. Translation: CASSVGRTHYGYTF.

The chain links TRBV30 to TRBJ2-2, with D possibly called TRBD1 or TRBD2 (6 bases each). This CDR3 spans 15 amino acids. V was trimmed by 5 bases and J by 7 bases, leaving 20 bases between them. Germline values: CDR1 GTSNPN, CDR2 SVGIG (reference sequence). The CDR3 loop reads CAWEPGAGNGGELFF. The CDR3 region has the DNA TGTGCCTGGGAACCGGGGGCAGGGAATGGCGGGGAGCTGTTTTTT.

This clone was counted a few times. The chain carries TRBV29-1 and TRBJ2-3; TRBD1 matches 8 bases. With V trimmed by 4 bases and J by 5 bases, 8 bases remained unmatched. The CDR3 consists of 14 residues. CDR1 SQVTM and CDR2 ANQGSEA come from the germline V gene. The CDR3 region has the DNA TGCAGCGTTGGGTCGACAGGGGCGAAAGATACGCAGTATTTT. As protein: CSVGSTGAKDTQYF.

This clone came up once. The CDR3 sequence is CASRAGEWDTGELFF. In nucleotides, the CDR3 is TGTGCCAGCAGGGCAGGGGAGTGGGACACCGGGGAGCTGTTTTTT. V and J are TRBV2 and TRBJ2-2; D perhaps matches TRBD1 (6 bases). V gave up 6 bases and J gave up 3 bases, with 14 bases separating them. CDR1 and CDR2 (germline): SNHLY, FYNNEI. The CDR3 is made up of 15 amino acids.

This clone was detected only once. The chain uses TRBV5-1 and TRBJ1-1; D perhaps matches TRBD1 (5 bases). Germline V gene sequence: CDR1 SGHRS, CDR2 YFSETQ. The CDR3 runs 15 residues. Trimming stripped 4 bases from V and 1 base from J, with 14 bases between. The CDR3 loop is CASSVREMWNTEAFF. The DNA for the CDR3 is TGCGCCAGCAGCGTCAGGGAGATGTGGAACACTGAAGCTTTCTTT.

The chain joins TRBV30 to TRBJ2-3; TRBD2 matches 8 bases. Germline-derived CDR1 and CDR2 are GTSNPN and SVGIG (reference sequence). Trimming at V came to 0 bases and at J to 2 bases, leaving 7 bases not matched to a gene. The CDR3 loop spans 16 amino acids. In DNA form, the CDR3 reads TGTGCCTGGAGTGTACCGGGACTAGTCCCCACAGATACGCAGTATTTT. It codes for CAWSVPGLVPTDTQYF.

The chain links TRBV2 to TRBJ1-1; D remains ambiguous. V lost 6 bases and J lost 3, with 14 bases in between. The CDR3 is 14 amino acids. CDR1 SNHLY and CDR2 FYNNEI come from the germline V gene. CDR3 in amino acids: CASRDYFGDTEAFF. In DNA form, the CDR3 reads TGTGCCAGCAGGGACTACTTCGGGGACACTGAAGCTTTCTTT.

This chain links TRBV29-1 with TRBJ1-1, with 8 bases that match TRBD1. The CDR3 loop spans 14 amino acids. Trimming at V came to 6 bases and at J to 6 bases, leaving 12 bases not matched to a gene. Per germline, CDR1 SQVTM and CDR2 ANQGSEA. The CDR3 reads CSVGDRNTVAEAFF. Written as DNA, the CDR3 is TGCAGCGTGGGGGACAGGAACACGGTAGCTGAAGCTTTCTTT.